This TCR beta chain was profiled in a study of cytomegalovirus exposure and HLA in healthy donors. Study results and caveats: Solely CMV serostatus was available to characterize immune exposure. Presence/absence analyses treated sequencing depth as roughly uniform across donors. Follow-up analysis later connected one missense variant in DCLRE1C with trimming of TCR beta V- and J-genes.

A word on this clone: Its antigen is unidentified.

The PCR had 60 Vbeta and 13 Jbeta primers. The repertoire was sequenced with immunoSEQ multiplex PCR; TCRdb's copy has only in-frame clones and lacks some. The top ten hold 0.3% of the sample, which has approximately 300,000 clones, 80% seen once. Germline CDR1 reads MDHEN; CDR2 reads SYDVKM. V was cut by 5 bases and J by 5 bases, with 21 bases left in between. CDR3 length equals 16 residues. This TCR came from a girl aged 2 to 9 in good health and CMV-seronegative. Sequencing was performed on PBMCs. The chain carries TRBV28 and TRBJ2-5, with D possibly being TRBD2 (5 bases). CDR3 residues: CASSGLRVGIWETQYF. Here the CDR3 DNA reads TGTGCCAGCAGTGGGTTGCGGGTGGGGATTTGGGAGACCCAGTACTTC. Complete variable domain (other parts from reference TRBV28 and TRBJ2-5): DVKVTQSSRYLVKRTGEKVFLECVQDMDHENMFWYRQDPGLGLRLIYFSYDVKMKEKGDIPEGYSVSREKKERFSLILESASTNQTSMYLCASSGLRVGIWETQYFGPGTRLLVL.